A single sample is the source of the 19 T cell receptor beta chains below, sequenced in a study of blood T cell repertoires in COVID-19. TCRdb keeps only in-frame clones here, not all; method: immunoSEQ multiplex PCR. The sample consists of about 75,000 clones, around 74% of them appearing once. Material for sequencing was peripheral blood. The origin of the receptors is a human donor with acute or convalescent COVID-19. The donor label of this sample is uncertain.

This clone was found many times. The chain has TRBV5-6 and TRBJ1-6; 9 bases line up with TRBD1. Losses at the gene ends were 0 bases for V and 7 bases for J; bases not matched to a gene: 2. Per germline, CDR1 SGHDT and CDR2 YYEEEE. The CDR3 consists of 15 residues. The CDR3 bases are TGTGCCAGCAGCTTGGCCGGGACAGGGAATTCACCCCTCCACTTT. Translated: CASSLAGTGNSPLHF.

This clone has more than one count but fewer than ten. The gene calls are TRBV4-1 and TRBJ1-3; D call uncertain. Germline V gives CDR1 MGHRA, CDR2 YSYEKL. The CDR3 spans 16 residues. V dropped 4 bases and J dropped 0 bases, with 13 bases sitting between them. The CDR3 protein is CASSPLTTFSGNTIYF. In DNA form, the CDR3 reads TGCGCCAGCAGCCCATTAACTACCTTCTCTGGAAACACCATATATTTT.

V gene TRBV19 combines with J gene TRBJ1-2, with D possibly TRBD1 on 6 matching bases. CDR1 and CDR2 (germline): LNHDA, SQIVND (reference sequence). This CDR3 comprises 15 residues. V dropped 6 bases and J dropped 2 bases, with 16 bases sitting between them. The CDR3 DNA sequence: TGTGCCAGTAGGGATACAGGGAGAAGGAACTATGGCTACACCTTC. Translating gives CASRDTGRRNYGYTF.

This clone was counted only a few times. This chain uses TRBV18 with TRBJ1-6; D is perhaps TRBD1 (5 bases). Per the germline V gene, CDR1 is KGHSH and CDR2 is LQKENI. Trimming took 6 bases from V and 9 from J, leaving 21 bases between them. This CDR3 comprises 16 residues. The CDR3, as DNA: TGTGCCAGCTCCCGCTTGACAGTTTCGCAGGGTTCACCCCTCCACTTT. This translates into CASSRLTVSQGSPLHF.

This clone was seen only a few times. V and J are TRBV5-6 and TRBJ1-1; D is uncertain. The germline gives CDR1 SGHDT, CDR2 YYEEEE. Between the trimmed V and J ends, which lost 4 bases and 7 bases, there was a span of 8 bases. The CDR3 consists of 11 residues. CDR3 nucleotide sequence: TGTGCCAGCAGCCGAACAGATGAAGCTTTCTTT. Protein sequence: CASSRTDEAFF.

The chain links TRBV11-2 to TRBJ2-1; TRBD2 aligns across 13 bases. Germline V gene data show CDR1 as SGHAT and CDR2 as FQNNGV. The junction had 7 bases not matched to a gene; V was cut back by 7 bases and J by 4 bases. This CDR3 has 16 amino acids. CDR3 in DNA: TGTGCCAGCAAATTAGGGGGACTAGCGGGATACAATGAGCAGTTCTTC. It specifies CASKLGGLAGYNEQFF.

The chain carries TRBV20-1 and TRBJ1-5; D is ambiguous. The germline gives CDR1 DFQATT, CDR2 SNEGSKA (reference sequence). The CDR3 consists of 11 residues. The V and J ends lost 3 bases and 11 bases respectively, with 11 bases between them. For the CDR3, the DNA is TGCAGTGCTAGTCTCGGTGAGGCCCAGCATTTT. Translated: CSASLGEAQHF.

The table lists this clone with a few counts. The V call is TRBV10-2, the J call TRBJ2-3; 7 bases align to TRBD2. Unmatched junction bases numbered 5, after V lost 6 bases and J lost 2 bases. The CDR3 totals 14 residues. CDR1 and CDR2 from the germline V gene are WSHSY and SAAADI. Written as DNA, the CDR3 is TGCGCCAGCAGCCCTAGCGGTTTCACAGATACGCAGTATTTT. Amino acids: CASSPSGFTDTQYF.

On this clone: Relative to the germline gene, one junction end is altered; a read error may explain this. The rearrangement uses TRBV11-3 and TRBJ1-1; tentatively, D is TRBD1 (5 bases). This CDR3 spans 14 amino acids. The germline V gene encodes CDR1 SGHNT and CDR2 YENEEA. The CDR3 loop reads CASSLGAGNAEAFF. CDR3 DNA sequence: TGTGCCAGCAGCTTAGGCGCAGGGAACGCTGAAGCTTTCTTT. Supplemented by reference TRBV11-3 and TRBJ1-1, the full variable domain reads EAGVVQSPRYKIIEKKQPVAFWCNPISGHNTLYWYLQNLGQGPELLIRYENEEAVDDSQLPKDRFSAERLKGVDSTLKIQPAELGDSAVYLCASSLGAGNAEAFFGQGTRLTVV.

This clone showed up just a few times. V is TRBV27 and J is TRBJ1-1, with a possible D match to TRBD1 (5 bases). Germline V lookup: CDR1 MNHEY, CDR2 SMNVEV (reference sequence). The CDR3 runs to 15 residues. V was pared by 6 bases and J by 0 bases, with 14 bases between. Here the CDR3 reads CASRLAGRMNTEAFF. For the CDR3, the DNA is TGTGCCAGCAGACTAGCGGGACGGATGAACACTGAAGCTTTCTTT.

CDR3 sequence: CASIYSAGETQYF. CDR3 sequence (DNA): TGTGCCAGCATTTACTCCGCCGGAGAGACCCAGTACTTC. The genes are TRBV12-3 or TRBV12-4 and TRBJ2-5; D gene unclear. V was pared by 7 bases and J by 4 bases, with 13 bases between. This CDR3 is 13 amino acids long.

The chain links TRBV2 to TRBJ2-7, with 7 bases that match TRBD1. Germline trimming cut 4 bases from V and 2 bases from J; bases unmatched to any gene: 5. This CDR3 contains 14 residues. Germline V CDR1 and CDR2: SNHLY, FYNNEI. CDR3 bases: TGTGCCAGCAGTGGAGACGGGACAGCCTACGAGCAGTACTTC. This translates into CASSGDGTAYEQYF.

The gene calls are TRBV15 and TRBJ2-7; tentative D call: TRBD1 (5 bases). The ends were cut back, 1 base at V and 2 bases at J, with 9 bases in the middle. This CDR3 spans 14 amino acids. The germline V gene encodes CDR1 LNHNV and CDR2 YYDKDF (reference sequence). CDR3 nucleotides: TGTGCCACCAGCAGAGCAGGGCAGACCTACGAGCAGTACTTC. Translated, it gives CATSRAGQTYEQYF.

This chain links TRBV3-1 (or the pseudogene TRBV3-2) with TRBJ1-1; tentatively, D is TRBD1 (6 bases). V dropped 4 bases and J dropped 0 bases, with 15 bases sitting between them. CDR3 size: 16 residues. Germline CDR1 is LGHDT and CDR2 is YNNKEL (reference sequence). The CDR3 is CASSRSRTAMNTEAFF. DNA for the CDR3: TGTGCCAGCAGCCGCTCCCGGACAGCTATGAACACTGAAGCTTTCTTT.

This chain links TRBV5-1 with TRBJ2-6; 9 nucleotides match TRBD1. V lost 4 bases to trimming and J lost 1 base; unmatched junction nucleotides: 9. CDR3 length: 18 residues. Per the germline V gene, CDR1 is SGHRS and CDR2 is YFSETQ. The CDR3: CASSLLGQGMSGANVLTF. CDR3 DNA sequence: TGCGCCAGCAGCCTACTCGGACAGGGGATGTCTGGGGCCAACGTCCTGACTTTC.

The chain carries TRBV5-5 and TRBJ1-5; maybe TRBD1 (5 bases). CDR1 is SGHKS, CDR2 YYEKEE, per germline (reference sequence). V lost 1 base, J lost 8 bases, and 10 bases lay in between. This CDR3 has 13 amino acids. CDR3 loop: CASSLFAGEPQHF. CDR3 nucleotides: TGTGCCAGCAGCTTGTTCGCGGGGGAGCCCCAGCATTTT.

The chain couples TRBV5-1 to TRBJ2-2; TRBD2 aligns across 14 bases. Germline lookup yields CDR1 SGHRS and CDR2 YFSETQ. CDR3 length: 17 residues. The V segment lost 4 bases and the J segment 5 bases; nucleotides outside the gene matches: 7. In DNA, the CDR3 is TGCGCCAGCAGCACCCGACTAGCGGGGGGGAATACCGGGGAGCTGTTTTTT. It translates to CASSTRLAGGNTGELFF.

The CDR3 DNA reads TGTGCCAGCAGCCACCTCCCGGGACAGGGTGTCTCACCCCTCCACTTT. Encoded protein: CASSHLPGQGVSPLHF. The chain is built from TRBV3-1 (or the pseudogene TRBV3-2) and TRBJ1-6; 9 bases are shared with TRBD1. Germline trimming cut 3 bases from V and 10 bases from J; bases unmatched to any gene: 10. This CDR3 has 16 amino acids. Germline assignment: CDR1 LGHDT and CDR2 YNNKEL (reference sequence).

This CDR3 reads CASSRVVQETQYF. The CDR3 region has the DNA TGTGCCAGCAGCAGGGTAGTACAAGAGACCCAGTACTTC. The chain carries TRBV27 and TRBJ2-5, with D possibly being TRBD1 (5 bases). Germline V gives CDR1 MNHEY, CDR2 SMNVEV (reference sequence). Trimming pared 6 bases from V and 2 bases from J, leaving 10 bases between. This CDR3 has 13 amino acids.